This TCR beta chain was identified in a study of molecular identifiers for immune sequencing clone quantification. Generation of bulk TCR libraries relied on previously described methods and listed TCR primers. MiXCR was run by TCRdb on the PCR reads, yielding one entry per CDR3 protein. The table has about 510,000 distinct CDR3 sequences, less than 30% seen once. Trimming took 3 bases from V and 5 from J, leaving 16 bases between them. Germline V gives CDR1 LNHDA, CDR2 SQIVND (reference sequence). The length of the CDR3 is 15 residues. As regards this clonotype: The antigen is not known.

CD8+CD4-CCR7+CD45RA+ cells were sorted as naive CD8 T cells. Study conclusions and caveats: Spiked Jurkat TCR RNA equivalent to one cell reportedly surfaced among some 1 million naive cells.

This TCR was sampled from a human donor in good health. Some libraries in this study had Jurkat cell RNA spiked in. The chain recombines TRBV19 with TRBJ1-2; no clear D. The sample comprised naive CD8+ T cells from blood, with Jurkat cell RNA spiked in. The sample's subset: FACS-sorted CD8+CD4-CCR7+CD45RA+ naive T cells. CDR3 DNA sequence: TGTGCCAGTAGTATTCTCCAGGCCCTGGGGTATGGCTACACCTTC. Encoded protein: CASSILQALGYGYTF.